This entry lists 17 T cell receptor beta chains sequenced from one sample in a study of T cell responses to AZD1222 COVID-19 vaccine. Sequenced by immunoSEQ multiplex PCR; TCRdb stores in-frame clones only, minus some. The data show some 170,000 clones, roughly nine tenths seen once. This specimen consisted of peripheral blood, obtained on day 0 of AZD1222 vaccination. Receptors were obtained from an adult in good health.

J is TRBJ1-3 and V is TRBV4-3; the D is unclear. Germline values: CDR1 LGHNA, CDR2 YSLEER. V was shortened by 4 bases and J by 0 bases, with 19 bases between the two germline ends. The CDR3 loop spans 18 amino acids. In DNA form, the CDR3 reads TGCGCCAGCAGCCGTGTTTACGGTCTCGCGGACTCTGGAAACACCATATATTTT. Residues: CASSRVYGLADSGNTIYF.

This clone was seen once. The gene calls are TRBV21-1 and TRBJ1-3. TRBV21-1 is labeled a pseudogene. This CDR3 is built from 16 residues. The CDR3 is CASSFKGGISGNTIYF. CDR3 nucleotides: TGTGCCAGCAGCTTCAAGGGGGGTATCTCTGGAAACACCATATATTTT.

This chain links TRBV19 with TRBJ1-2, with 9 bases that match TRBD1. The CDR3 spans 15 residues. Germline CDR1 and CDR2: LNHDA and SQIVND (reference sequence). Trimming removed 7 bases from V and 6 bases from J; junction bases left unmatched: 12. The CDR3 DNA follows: TGTGCCAGTACCCCGGGCGGACAGGGGTTCCATGGCTACACCTTC. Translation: CASTPGGQGFHGYTF.

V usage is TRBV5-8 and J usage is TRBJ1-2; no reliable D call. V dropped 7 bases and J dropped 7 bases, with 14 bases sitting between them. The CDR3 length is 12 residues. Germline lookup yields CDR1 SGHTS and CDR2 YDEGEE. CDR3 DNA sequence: TGTGCCAGCGACCCTAGGGCAGGTGGCTACACCTTC. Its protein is CASDPRAGGYTF.

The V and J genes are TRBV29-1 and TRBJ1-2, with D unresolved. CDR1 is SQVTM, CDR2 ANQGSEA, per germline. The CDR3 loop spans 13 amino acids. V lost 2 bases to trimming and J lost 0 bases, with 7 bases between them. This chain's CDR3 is CSVEFWTNYGYTF. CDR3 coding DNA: TGCAGCGTTGAATTCTGGACTAACTATGGCTACACCTTC.

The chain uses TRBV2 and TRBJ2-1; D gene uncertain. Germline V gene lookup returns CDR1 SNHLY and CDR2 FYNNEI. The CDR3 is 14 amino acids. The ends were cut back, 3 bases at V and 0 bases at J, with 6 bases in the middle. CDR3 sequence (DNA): TGTGCCAGCAGTGATCAGAGCTCCTACAATGAGCAGTTCTTC. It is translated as CASSDQSSYNEQFF. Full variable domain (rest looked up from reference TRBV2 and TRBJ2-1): EPEVTQTPSHQVTQMGQEVILRCVPISNHLYFYWYRQILGQKVEFLVSFYNNEISEKSEIFDDQFSVERPDGSNFTLKIRSTKLEDSAMYFCASSDQSSYNEQFFGPGTRLTVL.

The CDR3 sequence: CASSSPGGGNYGYTF. CDR3 nucleotides: TGTGCCAGCAGTTCCCCTGGGGGGGGAAACTATGGCTACACCTTC. The chain combines TRBV28 with TRBJ1-2; D perhaps matches TRBD1 (5 bases). Per the germline V gene, CDR1 is MDHEN and CDR2 is SYDVKM. This CDR3 has 15 residues. V dropped 4 bases and J dropped 2 bases, with 14 bases sitting between them.

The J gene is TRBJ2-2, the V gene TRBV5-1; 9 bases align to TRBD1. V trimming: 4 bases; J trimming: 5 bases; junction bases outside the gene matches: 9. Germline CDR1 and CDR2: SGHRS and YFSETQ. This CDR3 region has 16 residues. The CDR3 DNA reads TGCGCCAGCAGCCCCGAGGGACAGGGAGGTACCGGGGAGCTGTTTTTT. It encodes CASSPEGQGGTGELFF.

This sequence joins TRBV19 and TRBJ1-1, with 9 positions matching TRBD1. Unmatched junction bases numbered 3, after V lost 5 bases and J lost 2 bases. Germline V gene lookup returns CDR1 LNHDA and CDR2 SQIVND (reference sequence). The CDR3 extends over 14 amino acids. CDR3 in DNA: TGTGCCAGTAGTGGGACAGGGTATAACACTGAAGCTTTCTTT. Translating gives CASSGTGYNTEAFF.

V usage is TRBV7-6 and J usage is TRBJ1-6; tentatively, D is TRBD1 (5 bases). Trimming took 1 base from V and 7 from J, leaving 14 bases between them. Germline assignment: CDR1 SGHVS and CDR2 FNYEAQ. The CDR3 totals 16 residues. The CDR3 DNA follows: TGTGCCAGCAGCTTAGGTTCCGGGACGACCAATTCACCCCTCCACTTT. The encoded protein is CASSLGSGTTNSPLHF.

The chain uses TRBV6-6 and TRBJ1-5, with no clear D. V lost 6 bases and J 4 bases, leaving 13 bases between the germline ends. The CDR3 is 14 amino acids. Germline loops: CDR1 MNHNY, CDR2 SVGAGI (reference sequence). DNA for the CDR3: TGTGCCAGCAGCCAACTACGGGGAAATCAGCCCCAGCATTTT. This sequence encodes CASSQLRGNQPQHF.

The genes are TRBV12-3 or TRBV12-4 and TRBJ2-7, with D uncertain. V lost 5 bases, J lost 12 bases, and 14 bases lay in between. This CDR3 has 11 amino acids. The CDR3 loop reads CASSNRLSAYF. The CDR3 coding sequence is TGTGCCAGCAGTAACAGACTTTCCGCGTACTTC.

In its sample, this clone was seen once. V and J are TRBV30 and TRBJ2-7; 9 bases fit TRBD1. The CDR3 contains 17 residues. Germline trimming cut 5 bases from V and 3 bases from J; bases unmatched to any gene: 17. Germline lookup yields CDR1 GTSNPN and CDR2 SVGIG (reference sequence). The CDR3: CAWEGLLRGQGRYEQYF. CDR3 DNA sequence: TGTGCCTGGGAGGGCCTCCTTCGGGGACAGGGACGCTACGAGCAGTACTTC. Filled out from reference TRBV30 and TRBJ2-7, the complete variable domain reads SQTIHQWPATLVQPVGSPLSLECTVEGTSNPNLYWYRQAAGRGLQLLFYSVGIGQISSEVPQNLSASRPQDRQFILSSKKLLLSDSGFYLCAWEGLLRGQGRYEQYFGPGTRLTVT.

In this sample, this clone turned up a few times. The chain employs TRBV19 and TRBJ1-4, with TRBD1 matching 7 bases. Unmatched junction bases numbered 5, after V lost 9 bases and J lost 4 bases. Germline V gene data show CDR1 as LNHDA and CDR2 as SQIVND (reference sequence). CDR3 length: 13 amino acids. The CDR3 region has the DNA TGTGCCAGCACGGACAGGAATAATGAAAAACTGTTTTTT. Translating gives CASTDRNNEKLFF.

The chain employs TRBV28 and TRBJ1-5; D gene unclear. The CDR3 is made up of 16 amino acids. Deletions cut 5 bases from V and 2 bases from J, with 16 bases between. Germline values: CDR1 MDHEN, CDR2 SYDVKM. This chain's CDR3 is CASSPPGSGGNQPQHF. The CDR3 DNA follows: TGTGCCAGCAGTCCGCCGGGGAGCGGGGGCAATCAGCCCCAGCATTTT.

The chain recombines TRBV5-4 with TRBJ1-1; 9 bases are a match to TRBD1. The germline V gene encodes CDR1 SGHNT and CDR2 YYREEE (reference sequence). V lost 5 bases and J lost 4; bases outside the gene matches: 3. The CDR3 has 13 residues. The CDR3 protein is CASREQGATEAFF. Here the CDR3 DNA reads TGTGCCAGCAGAGAACAGGGGGCCACTGAAGCTTTCTTT.

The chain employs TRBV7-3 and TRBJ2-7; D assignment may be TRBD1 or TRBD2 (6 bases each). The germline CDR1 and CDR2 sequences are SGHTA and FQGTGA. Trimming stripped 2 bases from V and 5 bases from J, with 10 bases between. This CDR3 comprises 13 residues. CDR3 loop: CASSLLRGHEQYV. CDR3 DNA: TGTGCCAGCAGCTTACTCCGGGGGCACGAGCAGTACGTC.